Listed here are 9 T cell receptor beta chains from one sample, sequenced in a study of naive and memory T cell subsets. Study outcomes and limitations: Possibly reflecting memory cells re-expressing CD45RA, a few larger clonotypes occurred in naive repertoires, especially CD8.

An equimolar mix of two oligonucleotides served as the beta constant-region primer for TRBC1 and TRBC2. The ligated cDNA underwent four PCR rounds using SP2 and nested alpha and beta constant-region primers. TCRdb re-analysed the UMI-ligation and nested PCR reads in MiXCR, keeping a single row per CDR3 protein. The top ten hold around 2.8% of the sample, which has about 100,000 distinct CDR3 sequences, roughly 15% seen once. No antigen has been identified for these receptors. The sample consisted of naive CD8+ T cells from blood. These receptors came from a human donor in good health.

This clonotype showed up just a few times. The chain combines TRBV7-9 with TRBJ1-2; TRBD1 might be the D (5 bases). The CDR3 covers 14 residues. The germline gives CDR1 SEHNR, CDR2 FQNEAQ (reference sequence). Deletions cut 5 bases from V and 4 bases from J, with 14 bases between. CDR3 nucleotide sequence: TGTGCCAGCAGCCAACCCCCGGGGACCTATGGCTACACCTTC. Protein sequence: CASSQPPGTYGYTF. Drawing the rest from reference TRBV7-9 and TRBJ1-2, the complete variable domain is DTGVSQNPRHKITKRGQNVTFRCDPISEHNRLYWYRQTLGQGPEFLTYFQNEAQLEKSRLLSDRFSAERPKGSFSTLEIQRTEQGDSAMYLCASSQPPGTYGYTFGSGTRLTVV.

The V call is TRBV12-3 or TRBV12-4, the J call TRBJ2-3; 8 bases map to TRBD2. V lost 3 bases and J lost 2; bases outside the gene matches: 10. The CDR3 contains 17 residues. The CDR3 DNA sequence: TGTGCCAGCAGTTTTACGGGAGGGCTTGGGCCCACAGATACGCAGTATTTT. Translated, it gives CASSFTGGLGPTDTQYF.

The table lists this clonotype with many counts. The chain links TRBV12-3 or TRBV12-4 to TRBJ2-7, with D possibly being TRBD2 (5 bases). The CDR3 runs to 14 residues. V lost 4 bases to trimming and J lost 2 bases, with 12 bases between them. The CDR3 nucleotides are TGTGCCAGCAGTTCTAGCTTACGGGCCTACGAGCAGTACTTC. Amino acids: CASSSSLRAYEQYF.

CDR3 in amino acids: CASSSPPPGELFF. In DNA form, the CDR3 reads TGTGCCAGCAGTTCCCCCCCCCCCGGGGAGCTGTTTTTT. J is TRBJ2-2 and V is TRBV6-2 or TRBV6-3; D gene unclear. The CDR3 totals 13 residues. V lost 4 bases and J 6 bases, leaving 9 bases between the germline ends. Germline CDR1 MNHEY, CDR2 SVGEGT.

The chain employs TRBV12-3 or TRBV12-4 and TRBJ2-1; D call uncertain. The CDR3 sequence is 13 residues long. Trimming shortened V by 5 bases and J by 8 bases, and 13 bases separated the two germline ends. DNA of the CDR3: TGTGCCAGCAGTCCCCTGAATCTCGATGAGCAGTTCTTC. As protein: CASSPLNLDEQFF.

This clonotype was found many times. This chain uses TRBV4-2 with TRBJ1-6; D remains ambiguous. Trimming cost V 0 bases and J 0 bases, with 9 bases left between them. Germline V gives CDR1 LGHNA, CDR2 YNFKEQ. The CDR3 covers 17 residues. Here the CDR3 DNA reads TGTGCCAGCAGCCAAGAACCACCGAGCTCCTATAATTCACCCCTCCACTTT. This translates into CASSQEPPSSYNSPLHF.

This clonotype has a count of ten or more. The chain recombines TRBV11-3 with TRBJ2-2, with D perhaps TRBD1 or TRBD2 (5 bases each). The CDR3 is 14 residues long. Germline V gene sequence: CDR1 SGHNT, CDR2 YENEEA. Trimming cost V 5 bases and J 3 bases, with 10 bases left between them. In DNA form, the CDR3 reads TGTGCCAGCAGCCCTGGGGGTGACACCGGGGAGCTGTTTTTT. It specifies CASSPGGDTGELFF.

The CDR3 loop is CSVRTGRENEQFF. For the CDR3, the DNA is TGCAGCGTCCGGACAGGGAGGGAGAATGAGCAGTTCTTC. V is TRBV29-1 and J is TRBJ2-1; D is possibly TRBD1 (8 bases). Trimming took off 6 bases at V and 7 bases at J, with 16 bases between the two ends. The CDR3 covers 13 residues. The germline V gene has CDR1 SQVTM and CDR2 ANQGSEA.

The V gene is TRBV30, the J gene TRBJ2-1; no definite D call. V lost 3 bases and J lost 5, with 8 bases in between. Germline CDR1 and CDR2: GTSNPN and SVGIG (reference sequence). The length of the CDR3 is 12 residues. CDR3 residues: CAWRITNNEQFF. Written as DNA, the CDR3 is TGTGCCTGGAGAATTACGAACAATGAGCAGTTCTTC.